Following are 23 T cell receptor beta chains from one sample sequenced in a study of T cell responses to AZD1222 COVID-19 vaccine. Only in-frame clones appear in the TCRdb table, and some are missing; sequencing was by immunoSEQ multiplex PCR. Here the sample spans some 70,000 clones, about four fifths being singletons. The specimen comprised peripheral blood, sampled 28 days after the second AZD1222 dose. These receptors all stem from an adult who received the AZD1222 COVID-19 vaccine.

The rearrangement uses TRBV5-1 and TRBJ2-3; 16 positions agree with TRBD2. The germline V gene has CDR1 SGHRS and CDR2 YFSETQ. V lost 5 bases and J lost 3; bases outside the gene matches: 3. The CDR3 is 16 residues long. The CDR3 protein is CASRGLAGGLTDTQYF. CDR3 coding DNA: TGCGCCAGCAGGGGACTAGCGGGGGGGCTAACAGATACGCAGTATTTT.

This clone was seen only once. V and J are TRBV3-1 (or the pseudogene TRBV3-2) and TRBJ1-5; D remains unclear. CDR3 length: 13 residues. The germline V gene encodes CDR1 LGHDT and CDR2 YNNKEL (reference sequence). V lost 0 bases and J 6 bases, leaving 6 bases between the germline ends. This chain's CDR3 is CASSQDPPQPQHF. The CDR3 region has the DNA TGTGCCAGCAGCCAAGATCCGCCTCAGCCCCAGCATTTT.

This chain connects TRBV28 to TRBJ2-1; 7 positions match TRBD2. The germline gives CDR1 MDHEN, CDR2 SYDVKM. CDR3 length equals 20 residues. Trimming cost V 3 bases and J 4 bases; bases outside gene matches: 21. CDR3 DNA sequence: TGTGCCAGCAGTTTCTCCTCCTCCAACCTGGGACTACGAAGTTACAATGAGCAGTTCTTC. It codes for CASSFSSSNLGLRSYNEQFF.

This clone was detected only a few times. This sequence joins TRBV10-1 and TRBJ2-1; 11 positions match TRBD2. Looked up from germline, CDR1 is WNHNN and CDR2 is SYGVQD (reference sequence). Germline trimming cut 5 bases from V and 7 bases from J; bases unmatched to any gene: 10. The CDR3 sequence is 16 residues long. The chain's CDR3 is CASSTISGGAWNEQFF. The CDR3 DNA reads TGCGCCAGCAGTACGATTAGCGGGGGGGCGTGGAATGAGCAGTTCTTC.

The gene calls are TRBV6-5 and TRBJ2-1; unclear D gene. Trimming removed 2 bases at V and 8 bases at J, with 10 bases between. The germline V gene has CDR1 MNHEY and CDR2 SVGAGI. CDR3 length: 13 residues. Here the CDR3 DNA reads TGTGCCAGCAGTTACGTTGGGTGGGATGAGCAGTTCTTC. This codes for CASSYVGWDEQFF.

This CDR3 reads CASSQSQGYGYTF. The CDR3 bases are TGTGCCAGCAGCCAATCACAGGGGTATGGCTACACCTTC. The chain recombines TRBV14 with TRBJ1-2, with 7 bases fitting TRBD1. Per germline, CDR1 SGHDN and CDR2 FVKESK. With V trimmed by 2 bases and J by 5 bases, 2 bases remained unmatched. The CDR3 length is 13 residues.

The V gene is TRBV10-3, the J gene TRBJ2-3, with D maybe TRBD1 (6 bases). CDR3 size: 13 residues. V was clipped by 10 bases and J by 0 bases, with 11 bases between them. Germline CDR1 and CDR2: ENHRY and SYGVKD. As DNA, the CDR3 is TGTGCCACGCAGGGGTTTAGCACAGATACGCAGTATTTT. This translates into CATQGFSTDTQYF.

The genes are TRBV19 and TRBJ1-4; D is undetermined. Germline assignment: CDR1 LNHDA and CDR2 SQIVND (reference sequence). The CDR3 runs to 16 residues. V dropped 1 base and J dropped 0 bases, with 9 bases sitting between them. This chain's CDR3 is CASSIGSSSTNEKLFF. CDR3 bases: TGTGCCAGTAGTATAGGGTCGTCATCAACTAATGAAAAACTGTTTTTT.

The genes are TRBV7-9 and TRBJ1-2; 8 bases align to TRBD1. Germline CDR1 and CDR2: SEHNR and FQNEAQ (reference sequence). V was clipped by 7 bases and J by 3 bases; unmatched bases: 7. The CDR3 has 14 amino acids. The CDR3 loop reads CASMRQGAHYGYTF. Written as DNA, the CDR3 is TGTGCCAGCATGCGCCAGGGGGCCCACTATGGCTACACCTTC.

This clone was detected only once. Other nucleotide sequences in the sample specify the same CDR3. The chain is built from TRBV9 and TRBJ2-7, with TRBD1 identical over 7 bases. This CDR3 region has 17 residues. With 2 bases clipped from V and 4 bases from J, the junction kept 15 bases outside the gene matches. Germline assignment: CDR1 SGDLS and CDR2 YYNGEE. CDR3 sequence reads: CASSVRDSPFLDYEQYF. The CDR3 nucleotides read TGTGCCAGCAGCGTCCGGGACAGCCCATTTCTGGATTACGAGCAGTACTTC. The full variable domain, with the rest looked up from reference TRBV9 and TRBJ2-7, is DSGVTQTPKHLITATGQRVTLRCSPRSGDLSVYWYQQSLDQGLQFLIQYYNGEERAKGNILERFSAQQFPDLHSELNLSSLELGDSALYFCASSVRDSPFLDYEQYFGPGTRLTVT.

The chain joins TRBV7-2 to TRBJ1-3; the D gene is possibly TRBD1 (6 bases). With 5 bases removed from V and 3 bases from J, the gap between germline ends came to 11 bases. The CDR3 loop spans 14 amino acids. Looked up from germline, CDR1 is SGHTA and CDR2 is FQGNSA. CDR3 DNA: TGTGCCAGCAGCCGCGGGACATTTGGAAACACCATATATTTT. It is translated as CASSRGTFGNTIYF.

V usage is TRBV29-1 and J usage is TRBJ1-2; D call uncertain. Germline CDR1 SQVTM, CDR2 ANQGSEA. Trimming pared 6 bases from V and 7 bases from J, leaving 12 bases between. The CDR3 is 11 amino acids. The CDR3 DNA is TGCAGCGTCAATTGGGTGGGTGGCTACACCTTC. Protein sequence: CSVNWVGGYTF.

There are a few counts of this clone. V gene TRBV5-1 combines with J gene TRBJ2-7, with 7 positions matching TRBD2. The CDR3 covers 12 residues. CDR1 and CDR2 from the germline V gene are SGHRS and YFSETQ. Germline trimming cut 5 bases from V and 2 bases from J; bases unmatched to any gene: 1. The CDR3 region has the DNA TGCGCCAGCAGGGGGGGGACCTACGAGCAGTACTTC. It yields the protein CASRGGTYEQYF.

V and J are TRBV5-1 and TRBJ1-3, with 7 bases lining up with TRBD1. The length of the CDR3 is 14 residues. Germline V gene sequence: CDR1 SGHRS, CDR2 YFSETQ. V lost 2 bases, J lost 2 bases, and 1 base stayed unmatched. The chain's CDR3 is CASSLDRAGNTIYF. Here the CDR3 DNA reads TGCGCCAGCAGCTTAGACAGGGCTGGAAACACCATATATTTT.

The chain recombines TRBV3-1 (or the pseudogene TRBV3-2) with TRBJ2-7, with 10 bases fitting TRBD2. The J segment lost 2 bases and the V segment lost 0 bases, leaving 10 bases of the junction unmatched. CDR1 and CDR2 from the germline V gene are LGHDT and YNNKEL (reference sequence). The CDR3 is made up of 18 amino acids. CDR3 bases: TGTGCCAGCAGCCAAGAAGGCGGACGGCTAGCGGGGGCCTACGAGCAGTACTTC. Protein product: CASSQEGGRLAGAYEQYF.

This clone was picked up one time. V and J are TRBV28 and TRBJ1-3, with a possible D match to TRBD1 (6 bases). CDR3 size: 16 residues. Germline V gene lookup returns CDR1 MDHEN and CDR2 SYDVKM. V dropped 4 bases and J dropped 0 bases, with 13 bases sitting between them. This chain's CDR3 is CASSWAGAYSGNTIYF. The CDR3 bases are TGTGCCAGCAGTTGGGCAGGGGCCTACTCTGGAAACACCATATATTTT.

The chain links TRBV19 to TRBJ1-2; D may be TRBD1 (6 bases). Trimming removed 4 bases at V and 1 base at J, with 16 bases between. CDR1 and CDR2 (germline): LNHDA, SQIVND (reference sequence). The CDR3 consists of 16 residues. The CDR3 nucleotides are TGTGCCAGTAGTACCCTAGGACAGAAAGATAACTATGGCTACACCTTC. Encoded protein: CASSTLGQKDNYGYTF.

A remark on this clone: The sample has other DNA sequences that encode this CDR3 too. The chain joins TRBV29-1 to TRBJ2-1, with TRBD2 as a possible D gene (6 bases). CDR1 and CDR2 (germline): SQVTM, ANQGSEA. The V end lost 4 bases, the J end lost 0 bases, and 10 bases lay between the germline ends. There are 14 residues in the CDR3. CDR3 protein: CSVVGGSSYNEQFF. The CDR3 nucleotides read TGCAGCGTTGTGGGGGGAAGCTCCTACAATGAGCAGTTCTTC.

The gene calls are TRBV4-3 and TRBJ1-4; maybe TRBD1 (6 bases). V lost 1 base and J lost 0, with 12 bases in between. Germline CDR1 is LGHNA and CDR2 is YSLEER. The CDR3 loop spans 17 amino acids. CDR3 bases: TGCGCCAGCAGCCAAGCCTGGACAGTAGCAACTAATGAAAAACTGTTTTTT. It codes for CASSQAWTVATNEKLFF.

This chain joins TRBV6-5 and TRBJ2-2; D is unresolved. The CDR3 is 13 residues long. CDR1 is MNHEY and CDR2 is SVGAGI in the germline V gene. Trimming cost V 6 bases and J 0 bases, with 5 bases left between them. CDR3 sequence: CASSNTNTGELFF. CDR3 DNA sequence: TGTGCCAGCAGCAACACGAACACCGGGGAGCTGTTTTTT.

This chain joins TRBV5-1 and TRBJ2-1; TRBD2 matches at 11 bases. The CDR3 covers 17 residues. V dropped 2 bases and J dropped 8; count of bases not matched to a gene: 12. CDR1 and CDR2 (germline): SGHRS, YFSETQ. CDR3 amino acids: CASSFYPSSGGPDEQFF. The CDR3 DNA reads TGCGCCAGCAGCTTTTATCCGTCTAGCGGGGGGCCGGATGAGCAGTTCTTC.

This clone turned up a few times. The CDR3 reads CASSLSSGTSGPLNEQFF. The CDR3 DNA is TGTGCCAGCAGCCTATCTTCCGGGACTAGCGGACCTCTCAATGAGCAGTTCTTC. The gene calls are TRBV2 and TRBJ2-1, with TRBD2 identical over 11 bases. Germline values: CDR1 SNHLY, CDR2 FYNNEI. The junction had 16 bases not matched to a gene; V was cut back by 6 bases and J by 6 bases. The CDR3 contains 18 residues.

This clone is medium-sized in the sample. V usage is TRBV27 and J usage is TRBJ2-7, with 10 bases that match TRBD1. The CDR3 sequence is 15 residues long. V was pared by 2 bases and J by 5 bases, with 6 bases of the junction left unmatched. Looked up from germline, CDR1 is MNHEY and CDR2 is SMNVEV (reference sequence). CDR3 region: CASSLGTGDVHEQYF. In DNA form, the CDR3 reads TGTGCCAGCAGTTTAGGGACAGGGGACGTCCACGAGCAGTACTTC.